These 13 T cell receptor beta chains came from one sample sequenced in a study of CD8 T cells in Susac syndrome. cDNA came from approximately 0.5 to 1 ug RNA primed by random hexamers. MiXCR, run by TCRdb on the immunoSEQ multiplex PCR reads, gives a single entry per CDR3 protein. The sample yields about 150,000 distinct CDR3 sequences, around 96% seen once. The sequencing sample was made of CD8+ T cells from PBMCs. The source of these receptors is a human donor with multiple sclerosis.

The rearrangement links TRBV20-1 to TRBJ1-5, with D hard to call. V lost 0 bases to trimming and J lost 3 bases, with 12 bases between them. CDR1 and CDR2 from the germline V gene are DFQATT and SNEGSKA (reference sequence). CDR3 length: 15 residues. CDR3 region: CSAREKLGSNQPQHF. CDR3 sequence (DNA): TGCAGTGCTAGAGAGAAACTTGGGTCCAATCAGCCCCAGCATTTT.

The chain uses TRBV29-1 and TRBJ2-1; D not resolved. The CDR3 spans 10 residues. V was shortened by 7 bases and J by 4 bases, with 5 bases between the two germline ends. The germline V gene has CDR1 SQVTM and CDR2 ANQGSEA. CDR3 nucleotides: TGCAGCGGAGGTTACAATGAGCAGTTCTTC. Translating it yields CSGGYNEQFF.

This CDR3 reads CASSFQGVITDTQYF. CDR3 nucleotide sequence: TGTGCCAGCAGCTTCCAGGGGGTGATCACAGATACGCAGTATTTT. This rearrangement joins TRBV7-2 to TRBJ2-3; TRBD1 matches at 7 bases. The CDR3 contains 15 residues. CDR1 is SGHTA and CDR2 is FQGNSA in the germline V gene. V shed 3 bases, J shed 2 bases, and the junction held 5 bases outside the gene matches.

This sequence joins TRBV12-3 or TRBV12-4 and TRBJ2-7; D is perhaps TRBD1 (6 bases). The CDR3 runs to 14 residues. V shed 6 bases and J shed 2 bases, with 14 bases lying between them. CDR3 protein: CASSPTGATYEQYF. CDR3 coding DNA: TGTGCCAGCAGCCCGACAGGCGCGACCTACGAGCAGTACTTC.

The chain is built from TRBV7-9 and TRBJ1-1, with TRBD1 matching over 7 bases. Trimming took 2 bases from V and 1 from J; bases not matched to a gene: 4. From germline, CDR1 is SEHNR and CDR2 FQNEAQ (reference sequence). The CDR3 has 15 amino acids. The DNA of the CDR3 is TGTGCCAGCAGCTTACGACAGGGATCGAACACTGAAGCTTTCTTT. Translated, it gives CASSLRQGSNTEAFF.

The V gene is TRBV13, the J gene TRBJ1-2; D uncertain. The V gene's germline CDR1 is PRHDT and CDR2 FYEKMQ (reference sequence). Between the trimmed V and J ends, which lost 5 bases and 5 bases, there was a span of 12 bases. This CDR3 contains 13 residues. CDR3 sequence reads: CASSEGRRYGYTF. The CDR3 nucleotides read TGTGCCAGCAGCGAAGGACGGAGATATGGCTACACCTTC.

This chain joins TRBV12-3 or TRBV12-4 and TRBJ2-1; no definite D call. The CDR3 is made up of 13 amino acids. Trimming pared 0 bases from V and 4 bases from J, leaving 4 bases between. The CDR3 spells CASSLAVYNEQFF. In nucleotides, the CDR3 is TGTGCCAGCAGTTTAGCGGTATACAATGAGCAGTTCTTC.

The CDR3 loop reads CASSSGQDVAKNIQYF. The DNA of the CDR3 is TGTGCCAGCAGCTCGGGACAGGACGTAGCCAAAAACATTCAGTACTTC. This chain links TRBV7-9 with TRBJ2-4, with 8 bases aligning to TRBD1. The trim removed 4 bases at V and 0 bases at J, leaving 5 bases unmatched. There are 16 residues in the CDR3. Per the germline V gene, CDR1 is SEHNR and CDR2 is FQNEAQ (reference sequence).

V gene TRBV2 combines with J gene TRBJ1-1; 8 positions agree with TRBD1. In germline, CDR1 is SNHLY, CDR2 FYNNEI. The CDR3 extends over 18 amino acids. Germline trimming cut 10 bases from V and 1 base from J; bases unmatched to any gene: 20. The CDR3 sequence: CAMILTQGARARNTEAFF. The CDR3 nucleotides read TGTGCCATGATTCTAACCCAGGGGGCGCGGGCCCGGAACACTGAAGCTTTCTTT.

The rearrangement uses TRBV20-1 and TRBJ2-1, with D possibly TRBD2 on 6 matching bases. The V gene lost 2 bases and the J gene lost 5 bases, with 16 bases spanning the gap. CDR1 is DFQATT and CDR2 is SNEGSKA in the germline V gene (reference sequence). The CDR3 runs to 15 residues. DNA for the CDR3: TGCAGTGCTAGATTCCGGGCGGGGAGACACAATGAGCAGTTCTTC. It is translated as CSARFRAGRHNEQFF.

The chain employs TRBV6-2 or TRBV6-3 and TRBJ1-1; 7 bases fit TRBD1. CDR3 length: 14 residues. The V gene's germline CDR1 is MNHEY and CDR2 SVGEGT. The J segment lost 1 base and the V segment lost 7 bases, leaving 6 bases of the junction unmatched. The CDR3 spells CASTRDSRNTEAFF. The CDR3 coding sequence is TGTGCCAGCACCAGGGACAGCAGGAACACTGAAGCTTTCTTT.

The CDR3 here is CASLSDGELFF. DNA for the CDR3: TGTGCCAGTCTTTCGGACGGGGAGCTGTTTTTT. V usage is TRBV27 and J usage is TRBJ2-2; D is ambiguous. Germline CDR1 reads MNHEY; CDR2 reads SMNVEV (reference sequence). Trimming left V 9 bases short and J 7 bases short, with 9 bases between. The CDR3 loop spans 11 amino acids.

V and J are TRBV30 and TRBJ2-7, with D uncertain. The CDR3 extends over 11 amino acids. Germline CDR1 and CDR2: GTSNPN and SVGIG (reference sequence). V was clipped by 1 base and J by 6 bases, with 7 bases between them. The CDR3 DNA reads as TGTGCCTGGAGTGCTGGGGTCGAGCAGTACTTC. Its protein is CAWSAGVEQYF.